This T cell receptor beta chain is from a study of T cell responses to AZD1222 COVID-19 vaccine. From germline, CDR1 is SGHRS and CDR2 YFSETQ. With 0 bases clipped from V and 0 bases from J, the junction kept 0 bases outside the gene matches. CDR3 length: 14 amino acids. This clone appeared a single time. The protocol was immunoSEQ multiplex PCR, while the TCRdb copy is restricted to in-frame clones and leaves out a portion. The sample lists almost 55,000 clones, about 81% seen once, with roughly a tenth in the top ten. The chain has TRBV5-1 and TRBJ2-7; the match to TRBD1 covers 7 bases. This clonotype originated in an adult in good health. This specimen was peripheral blood, taken on day 0 of AZD1222 vaccination. DNA for the CDR3: TGCGCCAGCAGCTTGGGGGACAGCTCCTACGAGCAGTACTTC. Protein product: CASSLGDSSYEQYF.